This TCR beta chain was captured by sequencing in a study of cytomegalovirus exposure and HLA in healthy donors. Germline V gives CDR1 MNHEY, CDR2 SVGAGI. The CDR3 has 13 amino acids. With 10 bases removed from V and 5 bases from J, the gap between germline ends came to 17 bases. The PCR made use of 60 Vbeta and 13 Jbeta primers. TCRdb's table, derived via immunoSEQ multiplex PCR, lists solely in-frame clones and lacks some. The sample shows roughly 220,000 clones, approximately 80% of them seen only once. The sequence was collected from a man in his thirties or forties in good health and CMV-seronegative. The chain combines TRBV6-5 with TRBJ1-2, with a weak D call TRBD1 (5 bases). Sequences were obtained from PBMCs. The CDR3 spells CATWGRVVYGYTF. CDR3 in DNA: TGTGCCACCTGGGGCAGGGTAGTTTATGGCTACACCTTC.